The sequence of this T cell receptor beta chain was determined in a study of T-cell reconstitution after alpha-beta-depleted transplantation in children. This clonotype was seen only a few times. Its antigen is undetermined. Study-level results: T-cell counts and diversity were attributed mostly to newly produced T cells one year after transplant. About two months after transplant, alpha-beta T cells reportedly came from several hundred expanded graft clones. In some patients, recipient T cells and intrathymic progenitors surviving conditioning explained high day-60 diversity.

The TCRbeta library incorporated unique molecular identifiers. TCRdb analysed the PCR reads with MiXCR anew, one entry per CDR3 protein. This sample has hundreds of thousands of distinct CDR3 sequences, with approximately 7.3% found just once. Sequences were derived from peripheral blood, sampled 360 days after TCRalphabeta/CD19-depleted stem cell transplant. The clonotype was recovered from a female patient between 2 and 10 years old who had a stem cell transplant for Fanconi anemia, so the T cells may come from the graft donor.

The CDR3 sequence: CASSPLGAGDYNEQFF. The CDR3 DNA sequence: TGTGCCAGCAGCCCCCTGGGAGCGGGGGACTACAATGAGCAGTTCTTC. The J gene is TRBJ2-1, the V gene TRBV4-2; 8 bases match TRBD2. Germline trimming cut 4 bases from V and 3 bases from J; bases unmatched to any gene: 8. This CDR3 is built from 16 residues. CDR1 and CDR2 from the germline V gene are LGHNA and YNFKEQ.